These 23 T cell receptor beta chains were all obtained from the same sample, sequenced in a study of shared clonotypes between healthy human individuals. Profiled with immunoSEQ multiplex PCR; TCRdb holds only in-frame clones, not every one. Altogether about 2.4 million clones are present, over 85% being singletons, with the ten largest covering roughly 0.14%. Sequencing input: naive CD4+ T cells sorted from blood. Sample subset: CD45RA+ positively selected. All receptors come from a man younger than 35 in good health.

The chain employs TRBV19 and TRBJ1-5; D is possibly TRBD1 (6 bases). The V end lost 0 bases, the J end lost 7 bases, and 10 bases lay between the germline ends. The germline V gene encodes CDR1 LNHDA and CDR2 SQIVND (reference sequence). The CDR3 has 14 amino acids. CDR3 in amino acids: CASSIDRGGQPQHF. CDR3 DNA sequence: TGTGCCAGTAGTATAGATCGGGGGGGCCAGCCCCAGCATTTT.

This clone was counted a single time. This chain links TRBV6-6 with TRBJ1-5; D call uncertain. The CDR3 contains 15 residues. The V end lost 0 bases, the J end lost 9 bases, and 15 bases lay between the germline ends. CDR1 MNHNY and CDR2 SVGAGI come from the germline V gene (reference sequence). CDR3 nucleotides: TGTGCCAGCAGTTACTCGAAGGCAGACTCCGTGCCCCAGCATTTT. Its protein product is CASSYSKADSVPQHF.

The CDR3 DNA sequence: TGTGCCAGCAGCTCAGCGAATCTAGCGGGAGATGGTGAGACCCAGTACTTC. Amino acids: CASSSANLAGDGETQYF. The chain recombines TRBV5-4 with TRBJ2-5, with 10 bases aligning to TRBD2. The junction had 13 bases not matched to a gene; V was cut back by 3 bases and J by 5 bases. The germline V gene encodes CDR1 SGHNT and CDR2 YYREEE (reference sequence). This CDR3 region has 17 residues.

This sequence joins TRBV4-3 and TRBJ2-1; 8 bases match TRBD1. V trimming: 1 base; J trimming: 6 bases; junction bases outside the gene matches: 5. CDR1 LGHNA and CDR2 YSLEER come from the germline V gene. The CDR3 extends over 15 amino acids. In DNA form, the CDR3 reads TGCGCCAGCAGCCAAGGGACAGGGAGAGGCAATGAGCAGTTCTTC. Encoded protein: CASSQGTGRGNEQFF.

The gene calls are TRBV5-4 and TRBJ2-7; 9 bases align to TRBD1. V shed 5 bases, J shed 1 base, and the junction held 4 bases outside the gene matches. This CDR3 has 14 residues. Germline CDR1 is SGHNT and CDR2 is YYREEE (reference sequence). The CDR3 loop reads CASREDRGSYEQYF. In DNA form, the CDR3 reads TGTGCCAGCAGGGAGGACAGGGGATCCTACGAGCAGTACTTC.

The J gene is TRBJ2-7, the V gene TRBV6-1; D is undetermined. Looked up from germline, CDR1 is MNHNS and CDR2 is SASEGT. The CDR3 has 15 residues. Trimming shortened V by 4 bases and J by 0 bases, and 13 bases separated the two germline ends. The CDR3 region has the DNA TGTGCCAGCAGTGTAGTCTTCCTAGACTCCTACGAGCAGTACTTC. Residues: CASSVVFLDSYEQYF.

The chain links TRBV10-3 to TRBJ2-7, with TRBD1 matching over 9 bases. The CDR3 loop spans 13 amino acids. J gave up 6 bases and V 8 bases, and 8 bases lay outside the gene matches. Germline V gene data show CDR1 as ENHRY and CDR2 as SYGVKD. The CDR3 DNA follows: TGTGCCATCGGGACAGGGTTTGAGGGCGAGCAGTACTTC. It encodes CAIGTGFEGEQYF.

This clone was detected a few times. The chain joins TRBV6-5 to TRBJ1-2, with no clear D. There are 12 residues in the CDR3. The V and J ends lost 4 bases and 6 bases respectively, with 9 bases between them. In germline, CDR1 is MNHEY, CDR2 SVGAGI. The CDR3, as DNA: TGTGCCAGCAGTTCCAGACAAGATGGCTACACCTTC. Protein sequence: CASSSRQDGYTF.

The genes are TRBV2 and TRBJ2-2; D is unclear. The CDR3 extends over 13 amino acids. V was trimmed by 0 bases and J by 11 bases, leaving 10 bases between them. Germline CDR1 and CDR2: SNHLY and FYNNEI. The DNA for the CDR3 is TGTGCCAGCAGTGAAGCGTTGGGTATTGAGCTGTTTTTT. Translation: CASSEALGIELFF.

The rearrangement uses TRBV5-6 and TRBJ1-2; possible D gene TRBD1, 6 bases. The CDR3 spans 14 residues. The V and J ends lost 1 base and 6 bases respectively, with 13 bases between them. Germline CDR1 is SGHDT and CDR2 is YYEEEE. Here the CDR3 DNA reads TGTGCCAGCAGCTTGATACAGGGATCCCATGGCTACACCTTC. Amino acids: CASSLIQGSHGYTF. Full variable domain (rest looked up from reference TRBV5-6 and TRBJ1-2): DAGVTQSPTHLIKTRGQQVTLRCSPKSGHDTVSWYQQALGQGPQFIFQYYEEEERQRGNFPDRFSGHQFPNYSSELNVNALLLGDSALYLCASSLIQGSHGYTFGSGTRLTVV.

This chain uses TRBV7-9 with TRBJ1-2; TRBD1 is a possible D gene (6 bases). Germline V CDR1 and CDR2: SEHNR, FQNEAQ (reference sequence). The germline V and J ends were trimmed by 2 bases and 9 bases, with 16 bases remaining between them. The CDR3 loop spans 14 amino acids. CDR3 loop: CASSLSPQGESYTF. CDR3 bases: TGTGCCAGCAGCTTAAGTCCACAGGGAGAGAGCTACACCTTC.

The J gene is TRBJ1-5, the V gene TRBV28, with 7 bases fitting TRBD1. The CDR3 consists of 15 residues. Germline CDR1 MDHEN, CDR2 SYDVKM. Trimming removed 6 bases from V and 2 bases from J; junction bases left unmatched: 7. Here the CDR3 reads CASSAGTARNQPQHF. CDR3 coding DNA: TGTGCCAGCAGCGCTGGGACAGCCCGCAATCAGCCCCAGCATTTT. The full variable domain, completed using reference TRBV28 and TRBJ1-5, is DVKVTQSSRYLVKRTGEKVFLECVQDMDHENMFWYRQDPGLGLRLIYFSYDVKMKEKGDIPEGYSVSREKKERFSLILESASTNQTSMYLCASSAGTARNQPQHFGDGTRLSIL.

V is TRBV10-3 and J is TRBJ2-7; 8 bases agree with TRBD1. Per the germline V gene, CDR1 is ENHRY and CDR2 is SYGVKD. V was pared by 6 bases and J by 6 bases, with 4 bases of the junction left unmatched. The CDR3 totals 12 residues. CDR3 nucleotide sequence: TGTGCCATCAGCCTGGACAGGGTCGAGCAGTACTTC. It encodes CAISLDRVEQYF.

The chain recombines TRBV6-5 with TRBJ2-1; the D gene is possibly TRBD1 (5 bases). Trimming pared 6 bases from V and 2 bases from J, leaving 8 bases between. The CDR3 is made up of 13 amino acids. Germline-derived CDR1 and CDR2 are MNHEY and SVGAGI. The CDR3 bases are TGTGCCAGCAGATCGGACACCTACAATGAGCAGTTCTTC. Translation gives CASRSDTYNEQFF.

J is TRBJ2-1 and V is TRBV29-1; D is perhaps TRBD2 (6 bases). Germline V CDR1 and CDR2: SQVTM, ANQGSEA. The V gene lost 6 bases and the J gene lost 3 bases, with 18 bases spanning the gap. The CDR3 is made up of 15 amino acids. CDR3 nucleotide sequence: TGCAGCGTGCCCCGCGGGACTCTAGACTACAATGAGCAGTTCTTC. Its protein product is CSVPRGTLDYNEQFF.

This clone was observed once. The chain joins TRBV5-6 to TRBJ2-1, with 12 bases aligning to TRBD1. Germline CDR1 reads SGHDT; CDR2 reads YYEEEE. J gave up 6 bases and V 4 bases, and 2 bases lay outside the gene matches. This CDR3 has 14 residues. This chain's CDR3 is CASSRDRGLNEQFF. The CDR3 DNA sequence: TGTGCCAGCAGCCGGGACAGGGGGCTCAATGAGCAGTTCTTC.

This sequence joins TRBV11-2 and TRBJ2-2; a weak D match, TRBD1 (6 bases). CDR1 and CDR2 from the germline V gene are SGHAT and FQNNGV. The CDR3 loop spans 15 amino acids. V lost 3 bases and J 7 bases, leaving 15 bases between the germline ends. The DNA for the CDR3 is TGTGCCAGCAGCTTCGCACAGGGCTACGGCGGGGAGCTGTTTTTT. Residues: CASSFAQGYGGELFF.

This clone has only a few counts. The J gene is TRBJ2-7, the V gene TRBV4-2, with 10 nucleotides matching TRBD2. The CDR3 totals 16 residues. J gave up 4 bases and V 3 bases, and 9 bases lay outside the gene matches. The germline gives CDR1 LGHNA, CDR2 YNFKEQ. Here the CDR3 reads CASSQLGLARVYEQYF. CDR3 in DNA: TGTGCCAGCAGCCAGCTGGGACTAGCGAGGGTTTACGAGCAGTACTTC.

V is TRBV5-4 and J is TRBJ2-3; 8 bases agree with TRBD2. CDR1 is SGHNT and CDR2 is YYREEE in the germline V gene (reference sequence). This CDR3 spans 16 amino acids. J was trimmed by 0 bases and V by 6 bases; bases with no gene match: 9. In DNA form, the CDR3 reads TGTGCCAGCAATCTAGCGGGCGTTGCTAGCACAGATACGCAGTATTTT. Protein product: CASNLAGVASTDTQYF.

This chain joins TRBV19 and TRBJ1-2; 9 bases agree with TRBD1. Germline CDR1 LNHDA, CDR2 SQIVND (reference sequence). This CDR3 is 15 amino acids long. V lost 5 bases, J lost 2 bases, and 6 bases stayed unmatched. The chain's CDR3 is CASSVRDRVNYGYTF. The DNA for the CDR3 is TGTGCCAGTAGTGTCCGGGACAGGGTGAACTATGGCTACACCTTC.

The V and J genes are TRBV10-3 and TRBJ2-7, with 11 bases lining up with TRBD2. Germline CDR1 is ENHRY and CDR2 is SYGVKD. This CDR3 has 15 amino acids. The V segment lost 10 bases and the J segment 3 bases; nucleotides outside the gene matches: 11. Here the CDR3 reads CATAGGTSGRYEQYF. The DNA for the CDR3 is TGTGCCACCGCGGGGGGGACTAGCGGCCGCTACGAGCAGTACTTC.

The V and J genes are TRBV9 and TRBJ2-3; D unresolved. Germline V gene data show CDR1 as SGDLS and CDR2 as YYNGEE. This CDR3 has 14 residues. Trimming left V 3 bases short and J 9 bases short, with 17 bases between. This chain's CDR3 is CASSAFSNWQTQYF. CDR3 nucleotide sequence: TGTGCCAGCAGCGCGTTCTCAAATTGGCAGACGCAGTATTTT.

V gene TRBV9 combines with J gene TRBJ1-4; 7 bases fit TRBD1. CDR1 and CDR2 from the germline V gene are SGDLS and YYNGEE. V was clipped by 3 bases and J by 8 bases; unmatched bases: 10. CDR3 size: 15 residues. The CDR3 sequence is CASSEGQERPEKLFF. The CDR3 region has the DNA TGTGCCAGCAGCGAAGGACAGGAACGGCCGGAAAAACTGTTTTTT.